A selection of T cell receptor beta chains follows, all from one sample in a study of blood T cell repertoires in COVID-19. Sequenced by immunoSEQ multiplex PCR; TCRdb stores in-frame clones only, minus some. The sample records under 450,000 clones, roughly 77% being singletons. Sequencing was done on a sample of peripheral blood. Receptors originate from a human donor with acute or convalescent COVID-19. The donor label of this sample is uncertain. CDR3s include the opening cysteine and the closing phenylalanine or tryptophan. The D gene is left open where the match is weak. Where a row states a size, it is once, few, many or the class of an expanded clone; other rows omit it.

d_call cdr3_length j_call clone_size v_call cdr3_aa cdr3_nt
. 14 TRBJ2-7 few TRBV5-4 CASSPEPTNYEQYF TGTGCCAGCAGCCCTGAGCCTACCAACTACGAGCAGTACTTC
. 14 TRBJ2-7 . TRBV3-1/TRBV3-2 CASSWGLLSYEQYF TGTGCCAGCAGCTGGGGACTTTTGAGCTACGAGCAGTACTTC
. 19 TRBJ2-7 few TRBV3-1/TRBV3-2 CASSQGLITGSKYVIEQYF TGTGCCAGCAGCCAAGGATTGATAACGGGATCCAAATATGTAATCGAGCAGTACTTC
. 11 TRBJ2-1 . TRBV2 CASSPDIGQFF TGTGCCAGCAGCCCGGACATTGGGCAGTTCTTC
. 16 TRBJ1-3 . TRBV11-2 CASSLEATLSGNTIYF TGTGCCAGCAGCTTAGAAGCCACGCTTTCTGGAAACACCATATATTTT
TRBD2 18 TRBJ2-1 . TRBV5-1 CASSPGGSGRASYNEQFF TGCGCCAGCAGCCCCGGGGGTAGCGGGAGGGCCTCCTACAATGAGCAGTTCTTC
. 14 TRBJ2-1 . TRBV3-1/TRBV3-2 CASSQWPSYNEQFF TGTGCCAGCAGCCAATGGCCGTCCTACAATGAGCAGTTCTTC
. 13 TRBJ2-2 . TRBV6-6 CATEQGNTGELFF TGTGCCACAGAACAGGGAAACACCGGGGAGCTGTTTTTT
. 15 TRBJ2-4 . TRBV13 CASSFYSLAKNIQYF TGTGCCAGCAGCTTTTACAGTCTAGCCAAAAACATTCAGTACTTC
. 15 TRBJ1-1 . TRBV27 CASSLDSFMNTEAFF TGTGCCAGCAGTTTGGACAGTTTCATGAACACTGAAGCTTTCTTT
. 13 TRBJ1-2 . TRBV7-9 CASSLGLLKSYTF TGTGCCAGCAGCTTGGGACTGCTTAAGAGCTACACCTTC
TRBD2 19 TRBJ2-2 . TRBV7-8 CASSLDPLRAGANTGELFF TGTGCCAGCAGCTTAGACCCTCTCCGTGCGGGAGCAAACACCGGGGAGCTGTTTTTT
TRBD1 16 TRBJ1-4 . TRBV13 CASTYSRRDRGRKLFF TGTGCCAGCACCTACTCCAGACGGGACAGGGGGCGGAAACTGTTTTTT
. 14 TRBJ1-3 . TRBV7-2 CASSLGGRGNTIYF TGTGCCAGCAGCTTAGGGGGGCGAGGAAACACCATATATTTT
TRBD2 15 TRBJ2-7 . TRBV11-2 CASSLERGGEYEQYF TGTGCCAGCAGCTTAGAGCGGGGAGGGGAGTACGAGCAGTACTTC
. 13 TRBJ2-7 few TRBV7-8 CASSLGGSRRVYF TGTGCCAGCAGCTTAGGTGGCTCGCGGCGGGTATACTTC
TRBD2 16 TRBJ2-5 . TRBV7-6 CASSLTSGVAQETQYF TGTGCCAGCAGCTTAACTAGCGGTGTAGCACAAGAGACCCAGTACTTC
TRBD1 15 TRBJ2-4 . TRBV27 CASSSQGAGKNIQYF TGTGCCAGCAGTTCTCAGGGGGCGGGCAAAAACATTCAGTACTTC
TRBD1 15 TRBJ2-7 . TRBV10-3 CAISPPGQGAYEQYF TGTGCCATCAGCCCCCCGGGACAGGGGGCCTACGAGCAGTACTTC
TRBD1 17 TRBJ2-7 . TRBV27 CASKGAGRHKLTYEQYF TGTGCCAGCAAGGGGGCAGGGCGCCACAAACTAACCTACGAGCAGTACTTC
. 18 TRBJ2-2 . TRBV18 CASSPIPGLSIKAGELFF TGTGCCAGCTCACCTATCCCCGGGTTGTCTATTAAGGCCGGGGAGCTGTTTTTT
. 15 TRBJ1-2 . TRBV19 CASSIDPGQGRGYTF TGTGCCAGTAGTATAGATCCTGGACAAGGTCGCGGCTACACCTTC
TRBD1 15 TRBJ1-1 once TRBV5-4 CASSGTGTGNTEAFF TGTGCCAGCAGCGGGACAGGGACGGGGAACACTGAAGCTTTCTTT
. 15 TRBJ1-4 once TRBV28 CASRGQTGMGAKLFF TGTGCCAGCAGGGGTCAGACAGGAATGGGGGCAAAACTGTTTTTT
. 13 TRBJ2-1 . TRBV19 CASSHRDYNEQFF TGTGCCAGTAGTCACAGGGATTACAATGAGCAGTTCTTC
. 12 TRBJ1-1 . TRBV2 CASSGTWGKAFF TGTGCCAGCAGTGGAACATGGGGCAAAGCTTTCTTT
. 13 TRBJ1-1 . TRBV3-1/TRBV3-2 CASTLRGGTEAFF TGTGCCAGCACACTAAGAGGGGGCACTGAAGCTTTCTTT
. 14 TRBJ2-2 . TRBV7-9 CASSLGRFAGELFF TGTGCCAGCAGCTTAGGTCGGTTTGCCGGGGAGCTGTTTTTT
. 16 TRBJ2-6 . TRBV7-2 CASSLASGTGANVLTF TGTGCCAGCAGCTTAGCGTCCGGGACTGGGGCCAACGTCCTGACTTTC
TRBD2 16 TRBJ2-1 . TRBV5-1 CASRWIAGGLYNEQFF TGCGCCAGCCGCTGGATAGCGGGAGGCCTGTACAATGAGCAGTTCTTC
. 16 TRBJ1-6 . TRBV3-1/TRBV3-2 CASSQGGARFGSPLHF TGTGCCAGCAGCCAAGGCGGGGCCAGGTTCGGCTCACCCCTCCACTTT
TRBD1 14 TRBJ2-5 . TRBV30 CAWNRDRGLGTQYF TGTGCCTGGAATCGGGACAGGGGGCTAGGGACCCAGTACTTC
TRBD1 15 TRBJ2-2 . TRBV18 CASEEDRGNTGELFF TGTGCCAGCGAGGAGGACAGGGGCAACACCGGGGAGCTGTTTTTT
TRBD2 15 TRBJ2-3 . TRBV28 CASFPAGGSTDTQYF TGTGCCAGCTTCCCGGCGGGGGGAAGCACAGATACGCAGTATTTT
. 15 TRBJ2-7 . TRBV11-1 CASSLAAQRQYEQYF TGTGCCAGCAGCTTAGCCGCCCAAAGACAATACGAGCAGTACTTC
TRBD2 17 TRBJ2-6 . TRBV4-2 CASTPGQRESGANVLTF TGTGCCAGCACCCCAGGGCAGCGGGAGTCTGGGGCCAACGTCCTGACTTTC
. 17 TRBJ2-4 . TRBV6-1 CASSESPLNRAKNIQYF TGTGCCAGCAGTGAATCTCCACTAAATCGGGCCAAAAACATTCAGTACTTC
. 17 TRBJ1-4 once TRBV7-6 CASSLAETETTNEKLFF TGTGCCAGCAGCTTAGCGGAAACAGAGACAACTAATGAAAAACTGTTTTTT
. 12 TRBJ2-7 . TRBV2 CASTQGTYEQYF TGTGCCAGCACCCAGGGGACCTACGAGCAGTACTTC
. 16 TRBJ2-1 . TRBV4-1 CASSQGAAVAYNEQFF TGCGCCAGCAGCCAAGGAGCCGCGGTGGCCTACAATGAGCAGTTCTTC
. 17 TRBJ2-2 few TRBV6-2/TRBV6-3 CASSYWSWQTNTGELFF TGTGCCAGCAGTTACTGGTCGTGGCAAACGAACACCGGGGAGCTGTTTTTT
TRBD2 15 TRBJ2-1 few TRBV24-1 CATSDLSAGGQEQFF TGTGCCACCAGTGATTTGTCAGCGGGGGGGCAGGAGCAGTTCTTC
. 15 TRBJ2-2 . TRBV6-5 CASSSLALLTGELFF TGTGCCAGCAGTTCGCTAGCGCTCCTCACCGGGGAGCTGTTTTTT
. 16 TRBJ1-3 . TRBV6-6 CASSYSTESSGNTIYF TGTGCCAGCAGTTACTCGACGGAGAGCTCTGGAAACACCATATATTTT
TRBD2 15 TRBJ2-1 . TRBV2 CASSAELAGLNEQFF TGTGCCAGCAGTGCTGAGCTAGCGGGCTTAAATGAGCAGTTCTTC
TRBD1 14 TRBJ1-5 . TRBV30 CAWKGQARHQPQHF TGTGCCTGGAAGGGACAGGCTCGACATCAGCCCCAGCATTTT
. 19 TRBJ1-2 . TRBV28 CASSSSGYQPGRVNYGYTF TGTGCCAGCAGTTCATCGGGTTATCAGCCGGGAAGGGTGAACTATGGCTACACCTTC
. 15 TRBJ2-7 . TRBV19 CASSIGGGASYEQYF TGTGCCAGTAGTATTGGAGGGGGGGCCTCCTACGAGCAGTACTTC
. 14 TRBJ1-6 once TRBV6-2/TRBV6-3 CASSYLGGNSPLHF TGTGCCAGCAGTTATCTTGGAGGCAATTCACCCCTCCACTTT
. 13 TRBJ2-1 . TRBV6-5 CASDFDSFNEQFF TGTGCATCAGATTTTGACAGTTTCAATGAGCAGTTCTTC
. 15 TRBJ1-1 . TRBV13 CASSTLTALNTEAFF TGTGCCAGCAGCACACTGACAGCTCTAAACACTGAAGCTTTCTTT
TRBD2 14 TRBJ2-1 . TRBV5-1 CASSLLAGGDEQFF TGCGCCAGCAGCTTGCTAGCGGGAGGTGACGAGCAGTTCTTC
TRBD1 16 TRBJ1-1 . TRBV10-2 CASSRPGTGRNTEAFF TGCGCCAGCAGCCGTCCCGGGACAGGGCGGAACACTGAAGCTTTCTTT
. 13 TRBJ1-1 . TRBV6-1 CASSEQQGFEAFF TGTGCCAGCAGTGAGCAACAGGGTTTTGAAGCTTTCTTT
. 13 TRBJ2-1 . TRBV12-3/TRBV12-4 CATRPTVNDEQFF TGTGCCACCCGCCCGACAGTTAACGATGAGCAGTTCTTC
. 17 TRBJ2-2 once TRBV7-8 CASSLALDLLETGELFF TGTGCCAGCAGCTTAGCGCTAGACCTACTGGAAACCGGGGAGCTGTTTTTT
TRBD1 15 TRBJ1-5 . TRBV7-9 CASSTTGTGNQPQHF TGTGCCAGCAGCACAACCGGGACAGGCAATCAGCCCCAGCATTTT
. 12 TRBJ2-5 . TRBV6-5 CATGVGLETQYF TGTGCCACCGGGGTAGGGCTTGAGACCCAGTACTTC
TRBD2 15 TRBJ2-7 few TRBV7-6 CASSIGAGGPGEQYF TGTGCCAGCAGCATAGGAGCGGGAGGGCCGGGGGAGCAGTACTTC
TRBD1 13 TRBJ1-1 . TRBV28 CASSLSLDRGAFF TGTGCCAGCAGTTTATCCTTGGACAGGGGAGCTTTCTTT